This T cell receptor beta chain originates from a study of blood T cell repertoires in COVID-19. Study at large: COVID-19 samples collected from the United States, Italy and Spain covered acute and convalescent phases. The analysed material was cDNA or gDNA that came from T cells, B-cell-depleted T cells, or PBMCs.

Original data processing: Amplifying reference gene primers gave estimates of nucleated cell counts. Only in-frame clones appear in the TCRdb table, and some are missing; sequencing was by immunoSEQ multiplex PCR. V, J and clone size derive from that table, while D and trimming were established from the DNA sequence. The sample carries about 130,000 clones, 84% recorded once. The CDR3 sequence is 17 residues long. CDR1 is MGHRA and CDR2 is YSYEKL in the germline V gene. The V segment lost 1 base and the J segment 6 bases; nucleotides outside the gene matches: 5. This clonotype was sampled from a woman in her twenties or thirties who had recovered from COVID-19. The rearrangement links TRBV4-1 to TRBJ2-1, with 14 nucleotides matching TRBD2. Source material: peripheral blood. DNA for the CDR3: TGCGCCAGCAGCCAAGGGACTAGCGGGGGGCCGATCAATGAGCAGTTCTTC. Translation: CASSQGTSGGPINEQFF.